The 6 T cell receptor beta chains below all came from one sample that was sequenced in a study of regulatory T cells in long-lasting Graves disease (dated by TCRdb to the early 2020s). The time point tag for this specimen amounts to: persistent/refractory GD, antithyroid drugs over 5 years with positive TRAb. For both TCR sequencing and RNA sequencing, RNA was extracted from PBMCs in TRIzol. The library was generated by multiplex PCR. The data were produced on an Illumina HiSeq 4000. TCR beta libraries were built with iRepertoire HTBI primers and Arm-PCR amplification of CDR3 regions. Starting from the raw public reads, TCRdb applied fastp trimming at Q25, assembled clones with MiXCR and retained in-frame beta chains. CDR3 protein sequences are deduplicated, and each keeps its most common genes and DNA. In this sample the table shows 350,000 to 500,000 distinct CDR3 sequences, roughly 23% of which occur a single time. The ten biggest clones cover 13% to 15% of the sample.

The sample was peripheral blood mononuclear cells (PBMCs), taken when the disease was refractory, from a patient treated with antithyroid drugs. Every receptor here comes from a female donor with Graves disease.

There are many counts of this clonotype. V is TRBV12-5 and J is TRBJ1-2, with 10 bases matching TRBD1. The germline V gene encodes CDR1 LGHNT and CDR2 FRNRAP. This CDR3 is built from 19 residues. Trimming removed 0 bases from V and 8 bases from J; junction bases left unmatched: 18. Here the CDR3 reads CASGLVRGTGDKLPGGYTF. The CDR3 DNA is TGTGCTAGTGGTTTGGTACGGGGGACAGGGGATAAGCTCCCGGGGGGCTACACCTTC.

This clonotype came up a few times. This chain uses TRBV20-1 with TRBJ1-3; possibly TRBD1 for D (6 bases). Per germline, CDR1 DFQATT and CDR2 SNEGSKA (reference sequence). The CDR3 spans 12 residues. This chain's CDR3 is CTAEGGGNTIYF. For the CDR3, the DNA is TGCACAGCAGAGGGGGGTGGAAACACCATATATTTT.

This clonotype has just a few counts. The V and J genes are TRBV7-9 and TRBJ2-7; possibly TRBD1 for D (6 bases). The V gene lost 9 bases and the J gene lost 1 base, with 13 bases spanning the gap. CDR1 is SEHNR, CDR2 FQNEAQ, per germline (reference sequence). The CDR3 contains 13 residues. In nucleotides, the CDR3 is TGTGCCAGTCGACAGGCAACTTCCTACGAGCAGTACTTC. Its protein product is CASRQATSYEQYF.

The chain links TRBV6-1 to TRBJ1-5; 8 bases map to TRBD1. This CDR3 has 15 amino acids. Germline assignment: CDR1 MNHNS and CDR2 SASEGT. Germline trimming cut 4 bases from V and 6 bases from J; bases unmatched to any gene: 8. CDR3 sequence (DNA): TGTGCCAGCAGTGGAGGACAGGGTAGGGTTCAGCCCCAGCATTTT. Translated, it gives CASSGGQGRVQPQHF.

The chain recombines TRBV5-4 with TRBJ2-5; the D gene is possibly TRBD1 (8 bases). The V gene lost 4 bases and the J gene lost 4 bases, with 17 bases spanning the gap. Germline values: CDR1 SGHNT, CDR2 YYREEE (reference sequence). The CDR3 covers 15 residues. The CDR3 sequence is CASSAGQGGGETQYF. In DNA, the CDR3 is TGTGCCAGCAGCGCTGGACAGGGCGGGGGAGAGACCCAGTACTTC.

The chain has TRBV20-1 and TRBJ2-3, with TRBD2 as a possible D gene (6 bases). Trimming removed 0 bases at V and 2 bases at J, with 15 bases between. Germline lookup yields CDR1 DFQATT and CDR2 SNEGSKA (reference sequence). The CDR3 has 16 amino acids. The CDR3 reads CSARESLWRDTDTQYF. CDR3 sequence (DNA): TGCAGTGCTAGAGAGAGTTTGTGGCGGGACACAGATACGCAGTATTTT.